The 21 T cell receptor beta chains listed next were all sequenced from one sample in a study of Ad26.COV2.S vaccination and SARS-CoV-2 variants. Repertoires were generated with immunoSEQ multiplex PCR, while TCRdb's copy carries only in-frame clones and drops some. The sample has some 420,000 clones, roughly 90% seen once. The treatment was: some 20 received Ad26.COV2.S at low or high dose, single or two shots; roughly five received placebo; per-sample allocation not given. Collection of the samples took place on day 63 after the first injection of vaccine or placebo. The sequenced sample was peripheral blood, obtained in a trial of Ad26.COV2.S vaccine versus placebo. The receptors originated from a person aged 18 to 65 who received the Ad26.COV2.S COVID-19 vaccine or a placebo.

This chain links TRBV7-6 with TRBJ2-2; 7 bases agree with TRBD1. The CDR3 runs 15 residues. Trimming at V came to 5 bases and at J to 4 bases, leaving 7 bases not matched to a gene. Germline V gene lookup returns CDR1 SGHVS and CDR2 FNYEAQ. CDR3 sequence reads: CASSEIRQGTGELFF. In DNA form, the CDR3 reads TGTGCCAGCAGCGAGATTAGACAGGGCACCGGGGAGCTGTTTTTT.

The rearrangement uses TRBV4-3 and TRBJ1-6; the match to TRBD1 covers 12 bases. Germline V lookup: CDR1 LGHNA, CDR2 YSLEER. Trimming at V came to 0 bases and at J to 10 bases, leaving 4 bases not matched to a gene. The CDR3 spans 16 residues. The CDR3 loop is CASSQDGTGGNSPLHF. The CDR3 DNA follows: TGCGCCAGCAGCCAAGATGGGACAGGGGGCAACTCACCCCTCCACTTT.

The chain combines TRBV2 with TRBJ1-3; D is ambiguous. The germline CDR1 and CDR2 sequences are SNHLY and FYNNEI. The V end lost 2 bases, the J end lost 3 bases, and 20 bases lay between the germline ends. This CDR3 has 18 amino acids. In DNA, the CDR3 is TGTGCCAGCAGTGAATCCCACGGTGGCGGGGTTTTTGGAAACACCATATATTTT. Translated: CASSESHGGGVFGNTIYF.

The V and J genes are TRBV19 and TRBJ2-3; 12 bases agree with TRBD2. This CDR3 is built from 18 residues. CDR1 and CDR2 from the germline V gene are LNHDA and SQIVND (reference sequence). Losses at the gene ends were 3 bases for V and 0 bases for J; bases not matched to a gene: 7. The CDR3 loop is CASSIRGLAGSSTDTQYF. CDR3 in DNA: TGTGCCAGTAGTATTCGTGGACTAGCGGGGTCTAGCACAGATACGCAGTATTTT.

This chain links TRBV6-5 with TRBJ2-5; no clear D gene. This CDR3 is built from 14 residues. The germline V and J ends were trimmed by 4 bases and 4 bases, with 13 bases remaining between them. The V gene's germline CDR1 is MNHEY and CDR2 SVGAGI. The CDR3 nucleotides read TGTGCCAGCAGTTCCCCGTGGCGACGAGAGACCCAGTACTTC. Its protein product is CASSSPWRRETQYF.

Here the CDR3 reads CASSARENTEAFF. The CDR3 DNA reads as TGTGCCAGCAGCGCCCGGGAGAACACTGAAGCTTTCTTT. This chain joins TRBV25-1 and TRBJ1-1, with unresolved D. The CDR3 spans 13 residues. Trimming removed 6 bases from V and 1 base from J, with 9 bases in between. Germline V gene lookup returns CDR1 MGHDK and CDR2 SYGVNS.

V is TRBV10-1 and J is TRBJ2-3; D ambiguous. Trimming removed 3 bases from V and 2 bases from J, with 9 bases in between. From germline, CDR1 is WNHNN and CDR2 SYGVQD (reference sequence). CDR3 length equals 14 residues. The CDR3 spells CASSEGPSTDTQYF. The CDR3, as DNA: TGCGCCAGCAGTGAAGGGCCCTCCACAGATACGCAGTATTTT.

The J gene is TRBJ2-1, the V gene TRBV30; TRBD2 matches at 10 bases. Looked up from germline, CDR1 is GTSNPN and CDR2 is SVGIG (reference sequence). CDR3 length equals 16 residues. The junction had 9 bases not matched to a gene; V was cut back by 5 bases and J by 2 bases. The CDR3 DNA reads as TGTGCCTGGGGAGGGAGAGCGGGGGGGCCCTACAATGAGCAGTTCTTC. Amino acid sequence: CAWGGRAGGPYNEQFF.

Note on this clone: Other nucleotide sequences in the sample specify the same CDR3. This chain connects TRBV19 to TRBJ1-1, with D unclear. Germline CDR1 reads LNHDA; CDR2 reads SQIVND (reference sequence). CDR3 length equals 13 residues. Trimming took 5 bases from V and 0 from J, leaving 7 bases between them. This CDR3 is CASSPTVNTEAFF. CDR3 sequence (DNA): TGTGCCAGTAGTCCAACAGTGAACACTGAAGCTTTCTTT.

Here the CDR3 DNA reads TGCGCCAGCAGCCAAGATTGGGGGGGGAGCTCCTACAATGAGCAGTTCTTC. It yields the protein CASSQDWGGSSYNEQFF. The V and J genes are TRBV4-1 and TRBJ2-1, with TRBD2 identical over 7 bases. Trimming cost V 0 bases and J 0 bases; bases outside gene matches: 5. This CDR3 has 17 amino acids. The germline V gene has CDR1 MGHRA and CDR2 YSYEKL.

This clone has only one observation. The chain links TRBV27 to TRBJ2-1; 12 bases are shared with TRBD2. Germline V gene data show CDR1 as MNHEY and CDR2 as SMNVEV (reference sequence). The CDR3 sequence is 18 residues long. Trimming at V came to 4 bases and at J to 1 base, leaving 8 bases not matched to a gene. The CDR3 sequence: CASSSLGLAGSSYNEQFF. CDR3 DNA sequence: TGTGCCAGCAGTTCCCTCGGACTAGCGGGGAGTTCCTACAATGAGCAGTTCTTC.

This chain links TRBV13 with TRBJ1-3, with no clear D. V was clipped by 3 bases and J by 0 bases, with 9 bases between them. The V gene's germline CDR1 is PRHDT and CDR2 FYEKMQ (reference sequence). The CDR3 totals 15 residues. The CDR3 here is CASSFTAHSGNTIYF. The CDR3 bases are TGTGCCAGCAGCTTCACGGCTCACTCTGGAAACACCATATATTTT.

The chain is built from TRBV6-1 and TRBJ1-2; TRBD1 matches 7 bases. The trim removed 2 bases at V and 7 bases at J, leaving 7 bases unmatched. In germline, CDR1 is MNHNS, CDR2 SASEGT. This CDR3 spans 14 amino acids. The chain's CDR3 is CASSEQTGISGYTF. The CDR3 DNA is TGTGCCAGCAGTGAACAGACAGGGATTAGTGGCTACACCTTC.

V is TRBV5-1 and J is TRBJ1-6; D perhaps matches TRBD1 (6 bases). V lost 1 base, J lost 6 bases, and 11 bases lay in between. Germline CDR1 SGHRS, CDR2 YFSETQ. The CDR3 is 15 residues long. CDR3 nucleotides: TGCGCCAGCAGCTTGTTGGAGGGGGGTAATTCACCCCTCCACTTT. Encoded protein: CASSLLEGGNSPLHF.

V usage is TRBV5-1 and J usage is TRBJ2-3; D uncertain. The V end lost 5 bases, the J end lost 3 bases, and 7 bases lay between the germline ends. Germline CDR1 and CDR2: SGHRS and YFSETQ. This CDR3 spans 12 amino acids. CDR3 region: CASRYQTDTQYF. Written as DNA, the CDR3 is TGCGCCAGCAGGTATCAGACAGATACGCAGTATTTT.

The CDR3: CASSQEALIYEQYF. CDR3 nucleotide sequence: TGTGCCAGCAGCCAAGAAGCACTCATTTACGAGCAGTACTTC. The chain employs TRBV14 and TRBJ2-7; the D is unclear. This CDR3 is built from 14 residues. The V end lost 0 bases, the J end lost 4 bases, and 10 bases lay between the germline ends. Germline loops: CDR1 SGHDN, CDR2 FVKESK.

The chain recombines TRBV27 with TRBJ1-6; perhaps TRBD1 as D (5 bases). The V gene's germline CDR1 is MNHEY and CDR2 SMNVEV (reference sequence). This CDR3 is 14 amino acids long. Trimming removed 10 bases from V and 13 bases from J, with 23 bases in between. In DNA form, the CDR3 reads TGTGCCACCGGGGGGAAACAACGGCGTCTTCCCCTCCACTTT. The encoded protein is CATGGKQRRLPLHF.

The table lists this clone with a few counts. The V call is TRBV6-6, the J call TRBJ1-3, with D uncertain. V lost 10 bases and J lost 2, with 21 bases in between. Germline CDR1 MNHNY, CDR2 SVGAGI (reference sequence). There are 16 residues in the CDR3. DNA for the CDR3: TGTGCCACCAGCATGAGCAGGCCCGTTGCTGGAAACACCATATATTTT. Amino acids: CATSMSRPVAGNTIYF.

The rearrangement links TRBV19 to TRBJ1-2; tentative D call: TRBD1 (6 bases). V lost 6 bases and J lost 4, with 9 bases in between. Germline V lookup: CDR1 LNHDA, CDR2 SQIVND (reference sequence). CDR3 length: 12 amino acids. The CDR3 region is CASRQGTYGYTF. In DNA form, the CDR3 reads TGTGCCAGTAGACAGGGCACCTATGGCTACACCTTC.

The chain uses TRBV3-1 (or the pseudogene TRBV3-2) and TRBJ1-5; D remains ambiguous. V gave up 2 bases and J gave up 0 bases, with 8 bases separating them. The CDR3 has 15 amino acids. CDR1 and CDR2 (germline): LGHDT, YNNKEL (reference sequence). CDR3: CASSQFGYSNQPQHF. CDR3 DNA: TGTGCCAGCAGCCAATTTGGTTATAGCAATCAGCCCCAGCATTTT.

The V call is TRBV4-1, the J call TRBJ1-2; TRBD1 matches at 9 bases. CDR3 length: 15 amino acids. The V gene's germline CDR1 is MGHRA and CDR2 YSYEKL. Trimming cost V 4 bases and J 6 bases; bases outside gene matches: 9. The CDR3 here is CASSPPRDREDGYTF. The CDR3 DNA is TGCGCCAGCAGCCCACCCAGGGACAGGGAGGATGGCTACACCTTC.